This T cell receptor (beta chain) was sequenced during a study of cytomegalovirus exposure and HLA in healthy donors. Trimming removed 5 bases at V and 3 bases at J, with 14 bases between. In germline, CDR1 is SGHAT, CDR2 FQNNGV. The CDR3 extends over 14 amino acids. It was with 60 Vbeta and 13 Jbeta primers that the PCR ran. This table comes from immunoSEQ multiplex PCR, and its TCRdb copy is limited to in-frame clones, with some not included. Here the sample spans 200,000 or so clones, 55% to 75% being singletons. The sequencing sample was made of PBMCs. The sequence was obtained from a man aged 35-49 years in good health and CMV-seropositive. V is TRBV11-2 and J is TRBJ2-7, with D maybe TRBD2 (7 bases). The CDR3 region is CASSLQGGGYEQYF. As DNA, the CDR3 is TGTGCCAGCAGCCTGCAGGGAGGGGGCTACGAGCAGTACTTC. Looking up the rest from reference TRBV11-2 and TRBJ2-7 gives the full variable domain: EAGVAQSPRYKIIEKRQSVAFWCNPISGHATLYWYQQILGQGPKLLIQFQNNGVVDDSQLPKDRFSAERLKGVDSTLKIQPAKLEDSAVYLCASSLQGGGYEQYFGPGTRLTVT.